This T cell receptor (beta chain) was recorded in a study of T-cell memory formation after mild COVID-19. TCRdb analysed the 5' RACE reads with MiXCR anew, one entry per CDR3 protein. The data show hundreds of thousands of distinct CDR3 sequences, approximately 16% seen once. This CDR3 has 14 amino acids. V shed 2 bases and J shed 0 bases, with 2 bases lying between them. Germline V gene data show CDR1 as MRHNA and CDR2 as SNTAGT. This clonotype was detected many times. The receptor was isolated from a man aged 18 to 35 who had mild COVID-19 (a few samples of this study predate the infection). Cell type and time point are not known. The source material was PBMCs or a T cell subset sorted from them (not recorded which). The chain couples TRBV6-4 to TRBJ2-6; no clear D. The CDR3: CASSDNSGANVLTF. In DNA form, the CDR3 reads TGTGCCAGCAGTGACAACTCTGGGGCCAACGTCCTGACTTTC.